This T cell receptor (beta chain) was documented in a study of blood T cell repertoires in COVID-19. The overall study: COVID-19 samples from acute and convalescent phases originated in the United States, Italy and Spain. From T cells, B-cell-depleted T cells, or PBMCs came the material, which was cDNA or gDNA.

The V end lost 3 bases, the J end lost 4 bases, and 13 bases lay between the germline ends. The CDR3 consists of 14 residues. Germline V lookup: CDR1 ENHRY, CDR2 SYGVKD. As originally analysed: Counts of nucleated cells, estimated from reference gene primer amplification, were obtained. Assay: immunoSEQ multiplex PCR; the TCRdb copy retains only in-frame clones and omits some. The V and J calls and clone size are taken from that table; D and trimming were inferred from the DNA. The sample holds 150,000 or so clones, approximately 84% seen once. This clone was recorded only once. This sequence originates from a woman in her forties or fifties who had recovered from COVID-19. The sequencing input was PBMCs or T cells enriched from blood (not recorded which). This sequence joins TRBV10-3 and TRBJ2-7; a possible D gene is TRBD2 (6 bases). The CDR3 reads CAISEGDSGYEQYF. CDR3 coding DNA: TGTGCCATCAGTGAAGGTGATAGCGGATACGAGCAGTACTTC.